A single sample is the source of the 29 T cell receptor beta chains below, sequenced in a study of PD-L1 blockade in urothelial cancer. Assay used: immunoSEQ multiplex PCR; TCRdb lists only in-frame clones, some missing. The sample shows roughly 130,000 clones, approximately 88% of them seen only once. Time point meaning: pretreatment peripheral blood. Material: PBMCs, obtained around atezolizumab (anti-PD-L1) treatment. All receptors derive from a man in his forties or fifties with urothelial cancer.

The gene calls are TRBV5-1 and TRBJ2-3; D might be TRBD2 (6 bases). Per germline, CDR1 SGHRS and CDR2 YFSETQ. The germline V and J ends were trimmed by 5 bases and 4 bases, with 17 bases remaining between them. The CDR3 extends over 15 amino acids. The CDR3 protein is CASSGGGRNADTQYF. Here the CDR3 DNA reads TGCGCCAGCAGTGGAGGAGGGAGGAATGCAGATACGCAGTATTTT.

The chain combines TRBV9 with TRBJ2-4; 7 bases fit TRBD1. The V and J ends lost 4 bases and 1 base, in that order; junction bases with no gene match: 2. The length of the CDR3 is 14 residues. Per germline, CDR1 SGDLS and CDR2 YYNGEE. The CDR3 nucleotides read TGTGCCAGCAGCACAGGGGTGGCCAAAAACATTCAGTACTTC. Translation gives CASSTGVAKNIQYF.

The chain is built from TRBV19 and TRBJ1-2, with no clear D. The germline V gene encodes CDR1 LNHDA and CDR2 SQIVND (reference sequence). Trimming removed 5 bases from V and 5 bases from J, with 12 bases in between. The CDR3 consists of 13 residues. The chain's CDR3 is CASSVSRNYGYTF. The CDR3 DNA reads TGTGCCAGTAGTGTTTCCAGAAATTATGGCTACACCTTC.

In the case of this clone: This sample also contains other DNA sequences that code for the same CDR3. The chain employs TRBV9 and TRBJ1-1; 10 bases fit TRBD1. Germline CDR1 reads SGDLS; CDR2 reads YYNGEE. J lost 1 base, V lost 4 bases, and 1 base had no gene match. The CDR3 length is 14 residues. The CDR3, as DNA: TGTGCCAGCAGCAGGGACAGGGGGAACACTGAAGCTTTCTTT. It encodes CASSRDRGNTEAFF.

V usage is TRBV19 and J usage is TRBJ1-2, with D possibly matching TRBD1 (6 bases). The CDR3 consists of 13 residues. The germline gives CDR1 LNHDA, CDR2 SQIVND (reference sequence). The germline V and J ends were trimmed by 3 bases and 8 bases, with 13 bases remaining between them. The CDR3 loop reads CASSMLSGDGYTF. As DNA, the CDR3 is TGTGCCAGTAGTATGTTGTCAGGGGACGGCTACACCTTC. The variable domain in full, completed from reference TRBV19 and TRBJ1-2, reads DGGITQSPKYLFRKEGQNVTLSCEQNLNHDAMYWYRQDPGQGLRLIYYSQIVNDFQKGDIAEGYSVSREKKESFPLTVTSAQKNPTAFYLCASSMLSGDGYTFGSGTRLTVV.

A few counts support this clone. The rearrangement links TRBV19 to TRBJ1-6; the D is unclear. V was cut by 3 bases and J by 11 bases, with 8 bases left in between. The V gene's germline CDR1 is LNHDA and CDR2 SQIVND (reference sequence). The CDR3 is made up of 12 amino acids. The CDR3 nucleotides are TGTGCCAGTAGTATGTTCACTGCACCCCTCCACTTT. Its protein is CASSMFTAPLHF.

V usage is TRBV30 and J usage is TRBJ1-3; 8 bases are shared with TRBD1. V shed 7 bases and J 4 bases; nucleotides not matched to a gene: 6. CDR3 size: 13 residues. Germline V gene lookup returns CDR1 GTSNPN and CDR2 SVGIG (reference sequence). The DNA of the CDR3 is TGTGCCTTTGCCAGGGGGCCGGGAAACACCATATATTTT. Translation gives CAFARGPGNTIYF.

The chain joins TRBV6-1 to TRBJ1-5; no definite D call. V lost 4 bases to trimming and J lost 3 bases, with 16 bases between them. The CDR3 consists of 16 residues. Germline assignment: CDR1 MNHNS and CDR2 SASEGT. CDR3 residues: CASSANPGINNQPQHF. For the CDR3, the DNA is TGTGCCAGCAGTGCTAATCCGGGAATCAACAATCAGCCCCAGCATTTT.

The chain recombines TRBV2 with TRBJ2-3; 7 bases line up with TRBD1. The CDR3 length is 15 residues. Germline V lookup: CDR1 SNHLY, CDR2 FYNNEI. With 3 bases clipped from V and 4 bases from J, the junction kept 7 bases outside the gene matches. The CDR3 nucleotides are TGTGCCAGCAGTGAGGCAGGGACAGAGGCAGATACGCAGTATTTT. Amino acid sequence: CASSEAGTEADTQYF.

This chain links TRBV14 with TRBJ2-2, with 10 nucleotides matching TRBD2. Germline V gene sequence: CDR1 SGHDN, CDR2 FVKESK. The CDR3 extends over 20 amino acids. Trimming cost V 1 base and J 5 bases; bases outside gene matches: 16. CDR3 nucleotide sequence: TGTGCCAGCAGCCAAGTTCTTGGTCCTAGCGGGAGAATTGGAACCGGGGAGCTGTTTTTT. Residues: CASSQVLGPSGRIGTGELFF. The full variable domain, with the rest looked up from reference TRBV14 and TRBJ2-2, is EAGVTQFPSHSVIEKGQTVTLRCDPISGHDNLYWYRRVMGKEIKFLLHFVKESKQDESGMPNNRFLAERTGGTYSTLKVQPAELEDSGVYFCASSQVLGPSGRIGTGELFFGEGSRLTVL.

This clone qualifies as medium-sized. The V and J genes are TRBV27 and TRBJ2-7; 13 bases line up with TRBD2. The CDR3 has 14 residues. After removal of 8 bases from V and 5 bases from J, the junction contained 6 bases not matched to a gene. Germline V gives CDR1 MNHEY, CDR2 SMNVEV (reference sequence). This CDR3 reads CASSTSGRFNEQYF. The CDR3 DNA reads TGTGCCAGCTCGACTAGCGGGAGGTTCAACGAGCAGTACTTC.

The rearrangement uses TRBV29-1 and TRBJ1-2; 10 bases fit TRBD1. The CDR3 is 13 amino acids. Germline CDR1 reads SQVTM; CDR2 reads ANQGSEA. The CDR3 is CSVWTGGAYGYTF. Written as DNA, the CDR3 is TGCAGTGTTTGGACAGGGGGAGCTTATGGCTACACCTTC.

The CDR3 DNA reads as TGTGCCAGCAGGCCGACTAGCGGGAGTTGGGAGACCCAGTACTTC. Translated, it gives CASRPTSGSWETQYF. This chain joins TRBV6-5 and TRBJ2-5; TRBD2 agrees at 12 bases. The CDR3 is 15 amino acids. V shed 6 bases and J 5 bases; nucleotides not matched to a gene: 7. The germline gives CDR1 MNHEY, CDR2 SVGAGI.

The chain links TRBV5-1 to TRBJ2-1; tentative D call: TRBD2 (7 bases). There are 16 residues in the CDR3. CDR1 is SGHRS and CDR2 is YFSETQ in the germline V gene. V was pared by 0 bases and J by 0 bases, with 10 bases between. CDR3 DNA: TGCGCCAGCAGCTTGGGGGGAGGGGGCTCCTACAATGAGCAGTTCTTC. This sequence encodes CASSLGGGGSYNEQFF.

V is TRBV15 and J is TRBJ2-5; D ambiguous. Germline V CDR1 and CDR2: LNHNV, YYDKDF (reference sequence). The CDR3 extends over 14 amino acids. V shed 0 bases and J shed 2 bases, with 7 bases lying between them. DNA of the CDR3: TGTGCCACCAGCAGAGATGCGGTTCAAGAGACCCAGTACTTC. The encoded protein is CATSRDAVQETQYF.

This clone was found a few times. The chain links TRBV5-1 to TRBJ1-1; D might be TRBD1 (5 bases). CDR1 is SGHRS and CDR2 is YFSETQ in the germline V gene. The CDR3 covers 14 residues. Trimming removed 5 bases from V and 0 bases from J, with 11 bases in between. This chain's CDR3 is CASSVAGMNTEAFF. DNA of the CDR3: TGCGCCAGCAGTGTGGCAGGGATGAACACTGAAGCTTTCTTT. Combining the CDR3 with reference TRBV5-1 and TRBJ1-1 gives the whole variable domain KAGVTQTPRYLIKTRGQQVTLSCSPISGHRSVSWYQQTPGQGLQFLFEYFSETQRNKGNFPGRFSGRQFSNSRSEMNVSTLELGDSALYLCASSVAGMNTEAFFGQGTRLTVV.

V and J are TRBV1 and TRBJ2-1; no DNA check was done on the table's D call, TRBD2. TRBV1 is deemed a pseudogene. The CDR3 sequence is 17 residues long. The CDR3 coding sequence is TGCACCAGCAGCCAAGAGGACCGAGCGGGAGAATACAATGAGCAGTTCTTC. Its translation is CTSSQEDRAGEYNEQFF.

This clone was seen many times. J is TRBJ2-7 and V is TRBV30; D is uncertain. V was clipped by 0 bases and J by 1 base, with 7 bases between them. This CDR3 has 13 amino acids. Germline assignment: CDR1 GTSNPN and CDR2 SVGIG (reference sequence). The CDR3 DNA reads TGTGCCTGGAGTGTAGGCGGATCCTACGAGCAGTACTTC. This encodes CAWSVGGSYEQYF.

The rearrangement joins TRBV27 to TRBJ1-5, with a tentative D call TRBD1 (6 bases). Germline CDR1 MNHEY, CDR2 SMNVEV (reference sequence). This CDR3 region has 15 residues. V shed 6 bases and J shed 1 base, with 13 bases lying between them. CDR3 sequence (DNA): TGTGCCAGCAGCCCGGACAGCTTGAGCAATCAGCCCCAGCATTTT. Its translation is CASSPDSLSNQPQHF.

V gene TRBV7-9 combines with J gene TRBJ1-2, with TRBD1 as a possible D gene (5 bases). CDR3 length: 13 amino acids. V was shortened by 7 bases and J by 3 bases, with 12 bases between the two germline ends. Germline V gives CDR1 SEHNR, CDR2 FQNEAQ (reference sequence). The CDR3 nucleotides read TGTGCCAGCACAGGGTTTTCTGACTATGGCTACACCTTC. Protein product: CASTGFSDYGYTF.

The chain couples TRBV6-6 to TRBJ2-2; D gene ambiguous. CDR3 length: 14 residues. Germline V gene lookup returns CDR1 MNHNY and CDR2 SVGAGI (reference sequence). V shed 2 bases and J shed 6 bases, with 10 bases lying between them. CDR3 coding DNA: TGTGCCAGCAGTTACGTAGAGGTCCCCGGGGAGCTGTTTTTT. Amino acid sequence: CASSYVEVPGELFF.

This chain uses TRBV7-2 with TRBJ2-7, with 9 bases aligning to TRBD2. The length of the CDR3 is 14 residues. V dropped 5 bases and J dropped 5; count of bases not matched to a gene: 7. CDR1 SGHTA and CDR2 FQGNSA come from the germline V gene. In DNA, the CDR3 is TGTGCCAGCAGCCTACGCGGGAGGGACCACGAGCAGTACTTC. It is translated as CASSLRGRDHEQYF.

This rearrangement joins TRBV6-5 to TRBJ1-3; no clear D. V lost 7 bases and J 0 bases, leaving 13 bases between the germline ends. The V gene's germline CDR1 is MNHEY and CDR2 SVGAGI. This CDR3 has 15 residues. The CDR3 reads CASIPFAGSGNTIYF. CDR3 DNA: TGTGCCAGCATACCCTTCGCAGGCTCTGGAAACACCATATATTTT.

This clone was found a few times. The CDR3 DNA reads as TGTGCCAGCGTTCTTGGGCCCGGGGAGCTGTTTTTT. It translates to CASVLGPGELFF. The V gene is TRBV2, the J gene TRBJ2-2; the D is unclear. The germline V gene encodes CDR1 SNHLY and CDR2 FYNNEI. The CDR3 sequence is 12 residues long. V was cut by 8 bases and J by 6 bases, with 10 bases left in between.

This rearrangement joins TRBV27 to TRBJ1-5, with 10 bases aligning to TRBD1. Germline V gives CDR1 MNHEY, CDR2 SMNVEV (reference sequence). V was clipped by 5 bases and J by 6 bases; unmatched bases: 4. The CDR3 sequence is 14 residues long. This CDR3 is CASSRQGAGQPQHF. CDR3 bases: TGTGCCAGCAGTCGACAGGGGGCTGGTCAGCCCCAGCATTTT.

This chain uses TRBV28 with TRBJ2-7, with TRBD2 matching 7 bases. Trimming cost V 6 bases and J 2 bases; bases outside gene matches: 13. This CDR3 has 16 amino acids. Per germline, CDR1 MDHEN and CDR2 SYDVKM. CDR3 protein: CASSDSRGVLTYEQYF. CDR3 DNA: TGTGCCAGCAGCGATAGTCGGGGGGTACTCACCTACGAGCAGTACTTC.

CDR3 DNA sequence: TGTGCCAGCATCCACACCAGGAACACTGAAGCTTTCTTT. Translated: CASIHTRNTEAFF. The chain combines TRBV6-1 with TRBJ1-1; D gene ambiguous. The CDR3 spans 13 residues. Trimming removed 7 bases from V and 1 base from J, with 10 bases in between. The V gene's germline CDR1 is MNHNS and CDR2 SASEGT.

The chain joins TRBV6-5 to TRBJ2-3, with D possibly matching TRBD2 (5 bases). CDR1 and CDR2 (germline): MNHEY, SVGAGI. Trimming took 0 bases from V and 2 from J, leaving 12 bases between them. This CDR3 is 16 amino acids long. CDR3 DNA sequence: TGTGCCAGCAGTTACTCGGGTCGACTATTCACAGATACGCAGTATTTT. This translates into CASSYSGRLFTDTQYF.

The rearrangement links TRBV9 to TRBJ2-2, with 8 bases matching TRBD2. Germline CDR1 is SGDLS and CDR2 is YYNGEE. The trim removed 7 bases at V and 7 bases at J, leaving 9 bases unmatched. This CDR3 is 14 amino acids long. CDR3 coding DNA: TGTGCCAGCTCGATGACGGGAGGGGTCGGGGAGCTGTTTTTT. Translating it yields CASSMTGGVGELFF.